The rows below give T cell receptor beta chains drawn from one sample of a study of blood T cells in healthy people across ages. From the 5' RACE reads, TCRdb called clonotypes with MiXCR, one entry per CDR3 protein. The sample has 1.5 million to 2 million distinct CDR3 sequences, 28% seen once; the top ten hold 6.5% to 8.5%. The material sequenced was blood. Every receptor here comes from a woman aged 25 to 45 in good health. CDR3s include the opening cysteine and the closing phenylalanine or tryptophan. Fields, in order: clone size, D gene, V gene, J gene, CDR3 protein, CDR3 DNA. D genes are given only for firm matches. Some rows mark clone size as missing; the rest say once, few, many or name a class of expanded clone.

-	-	TRBV11-2	TRBJ2-7	CASQGGQRTDEQYF	TGTGCCAGCCAGGGGGGGCAGCGGACGGACGAGCAGTACTTC
-	-	TRBV12-3/TRBV12-4	TRBJ1-1	CASSLRASTEAFF	TGTGCCAGCAGTTTAAGAGCGAGCACTGAAGCTTTCTTT
-	TRBD2	TRBV12-3/TRBV12-4	TRBJ2-4	CASSMGGGVNIQYF	TGTGCCAGCAGTATGGGGGGGGGTGTAAACATTCAGTACTTC
many	TRBD1	TRBV20-1	TRBJ2-7	CSATLRDRGYEQYF	TGCAGTGCTACTCTTCGGGACAGGGGCTACGAGCAGTACTTC
many	TRBD2	TRBV11-2	TRBJ2-3	CASSPLAGGITDTQYF	TGTGCCAGCAGCCCTTTAGCGGGGGGGATCACAGATACGCAGTATTTT
-	TRBD1	TRBV12-3/TRBV12-4	TRBJ1-5	CASRTGTGSLSNQPQHF	TGTGCCAGCAGAACCGGGACAGGGTCCTTGAGCAATCAGCCCCAGCATTTT
once	TRBD2	TRBV7-2	TRBJ2-7	CASSSREASGGAYEQYF	TGTGCCAGCAGCTCCCGGGAGGCTAGCGGGGGAGCCTACGAGCAGTACTTC
many	TRBD1	TRBV20-1	TRBJ2-7	CSAPGQGAYEQYF	TGCAGTGCTCCGGGACAGGGGGCCTACGAGCAGTACTTC
-	-	TRBV4-1	TRBJ2-7	CASSLENPGGAGASYEQYF	TGCGCCAGCAGCCTCGAGAATCCCGGGGGCGCGGGGGCTTCCTACGAGCAGTACTTC
few	TRBD1	TRBV20-1	TRBJ1-4	CSALGGQGEWSNEKLFF	TGCAGTGCCCTGGGGGGACAGGGGGAATGGTCTAATGAAAAACTGTTTTTT
few	-	TRBV20-1	TRBJ1-2	CSASLPGSRGYTF	TGCAGTGCTAGTCTTCCCGGTAGTCGTGGCTACACCTTC
few	-	TRBV20-1	TRBJ2-7	CSARKLLQGYEQYF	TGCAGTGCTAGAAAGCTCCTTCAGGGCTACGAGCAGTACTTC
-	TRBD1	TRBV2	TRBJ2-1	CASRTTGSDEQFF	TGTGCCAGCAGAACGACAGGGAGCGATGAGCAGTTCTTC
few	-	TRBV20-1	TRBJ2-5	CSALVSAEETQYF	TGCAGTGCCTTGGTGTCGGCCGAAGAGACCCAGTACTTC
-	TRBD1	TRBV2	TRBJ1-2	CASSVLGQGNGYTF	TGTGCCAGCAGCGTGCTGGGACAGGGGAATGGCTACACCTTC
-	-	TRBV29-1	TRBJ1-2	CSVYGTANYGYTF	TGCAGCGTATATGGGACCGCCAACTATGGCTACACCTTC
few	-	TRBV5-1	TRBJ2-7	CASSWDQSEQYF	TGCGCCAGCAGCTGGGACCAGTCCGAGCAGTACTTC
-	TRBD2	TRBV4-3	TRBJ2-3	CASSQDSQAGGADTQYF	TGCGCCAGCAGCCAAGATTCTCAAGCGGGAGGGGCAGATACGCAGTATTTT
few	-	TRBV7-2	TRBJ2-1	CASSLDAWVSYNEQFF	TGTGCCAGCAGCTTAGACGCATGGGTCTCCTACAATGAGCAGTTCTTC
few	-	TRBV6-1	TRBJ1-5	CASSEVYRASGSPQHF	TGTGCCAGCAGTGAAGTCTACAGGGCCTCTGGATCGCCCCAGCATTTT
-	-	TRBV7-9	TRBJ2-7	CASSPWATSYEQYF	TGTGCCAGCAGCCCCTGGGCGACTTCCTACGAGCAGTACTTC
-	-	TRBV27	TRBJ2-7	CASSPPWTGVSYEQYF	TGTGCCAGCAGTCCTCCCTGGACGGGGGTCTCCTACGAGCAGTACTTC
many	-	TRBV29-1	TRBJ2-1	CSVDVSSYNEQFF	TGCAGCGTTGATGTTAGCTCCTACAATGAGCAGTTCTTC
few	TRBD2	TRBV5-1	TRBJ2-3	CASAPSGATDTQYF	TGCGCCAGCGCACCTAGCGGGGCCACAGATACGCAGTATTTT
many	-	TRBV14	TRBJ2-7	CASSHANEQYF	TGTGCCAGCAGCCATGCGAACGAGCAGTACTTC
-	-	TRBV7-3	TRBJ2-5	CASSLTSLGGTETQYF	TGTGCCAGCAGCTTAACGAGCCTAGGGGGGACGGAGACCCAGTACTTC
few	TRBD1	TRBV29-1	TRBJ2-7	CSVATGVAYEQYF	TGCAGCGTTGCGACAGGGGTGGCCTACGAGCAGTACTTC
few	-	TRBV12-3/TRBV12-4	TRBJ2-3	CASSSDSSPWDTQYF	TGTGCCAGCAGTTCGGACTCTAGCCCGTGGGATACGCAGTATTTT
few	TRBD2	TRBV12-3/TRBV12-4	TRBJ2-5	CASSTGLAGLQTQYF	TGTGCCAGCAGTACGGGACTAGCGGGACTTCAGACCCAGTACTTC
medium-sized	-	TRBV20-1	TRBJ2-7	CSASGTRIGGTYEQYF	TGCAGTGCATCCGGGACGCGGATCGGCGGGACCTACGAGCAGTACTTC
-	-	TRBV20-1	TRBJ2-7	CSASQGGVFYEQYF	TGCAGTGCTAGTCAGGGGGGAGTTTTCTACGAGCAGTACTTC